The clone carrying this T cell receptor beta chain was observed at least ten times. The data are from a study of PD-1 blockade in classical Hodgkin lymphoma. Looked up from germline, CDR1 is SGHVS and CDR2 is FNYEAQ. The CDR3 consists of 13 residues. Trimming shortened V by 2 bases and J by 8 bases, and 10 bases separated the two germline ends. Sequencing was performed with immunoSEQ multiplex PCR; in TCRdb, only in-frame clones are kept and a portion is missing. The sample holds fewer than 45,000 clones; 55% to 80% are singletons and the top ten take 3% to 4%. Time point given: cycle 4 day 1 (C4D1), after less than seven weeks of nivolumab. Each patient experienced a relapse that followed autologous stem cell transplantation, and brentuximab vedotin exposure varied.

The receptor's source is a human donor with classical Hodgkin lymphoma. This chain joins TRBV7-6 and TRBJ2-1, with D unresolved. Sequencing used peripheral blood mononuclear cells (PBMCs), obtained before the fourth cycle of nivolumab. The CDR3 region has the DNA TGTGCCAGCAGCTTAATATTCGACTATGAGCAGTTCTTC. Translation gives CASSLIFDYEQFF. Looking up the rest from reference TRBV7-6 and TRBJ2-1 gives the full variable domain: GAGVSQSPRYKVTKRGQDVALRCDPISGHVSLYWYRQALGQGPEFLTYFNYEAQQDKSGLPNDRFSAERPEGSISTLTIQRTEQRDSAMYRCASSLIFDYEQFFGPGTRLTVL.